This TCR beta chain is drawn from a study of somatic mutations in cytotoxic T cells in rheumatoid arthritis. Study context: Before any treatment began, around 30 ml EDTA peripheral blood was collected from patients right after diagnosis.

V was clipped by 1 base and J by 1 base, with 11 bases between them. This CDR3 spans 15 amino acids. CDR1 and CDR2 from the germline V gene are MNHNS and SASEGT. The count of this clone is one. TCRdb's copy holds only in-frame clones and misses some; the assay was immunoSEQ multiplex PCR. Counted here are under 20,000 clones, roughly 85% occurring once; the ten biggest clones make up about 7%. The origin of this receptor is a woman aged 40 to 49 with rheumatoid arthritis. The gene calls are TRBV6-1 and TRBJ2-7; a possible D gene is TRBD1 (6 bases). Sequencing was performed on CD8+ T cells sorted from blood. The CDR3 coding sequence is TGTGCCAGCAGTGAAGGGCAGGGGATATCCTACGAGCAGTACTTC. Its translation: CASSEGQGISYEQYF.